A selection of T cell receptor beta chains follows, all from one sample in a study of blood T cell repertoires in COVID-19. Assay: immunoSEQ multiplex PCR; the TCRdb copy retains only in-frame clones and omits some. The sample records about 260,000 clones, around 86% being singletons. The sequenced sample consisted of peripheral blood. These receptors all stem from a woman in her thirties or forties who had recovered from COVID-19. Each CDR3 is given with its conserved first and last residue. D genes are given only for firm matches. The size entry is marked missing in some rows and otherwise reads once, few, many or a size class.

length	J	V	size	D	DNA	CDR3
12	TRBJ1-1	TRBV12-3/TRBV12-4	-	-	TGTGCCAGCAGTTTCGGTAACACTGAAGCTTTCTTT	CASSFGNTEAFF
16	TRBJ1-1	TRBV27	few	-	TGTGCCAGCAGCCTATCAAGACGGACTAAGAACACTGAAGCTTTCTTT	CASSLSRRTKNTEAFF
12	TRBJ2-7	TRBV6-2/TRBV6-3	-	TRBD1	TGTGCCAGCAGTTGGACAGGGTACGAGCAGTACTTC	CASSWTGYEQYF
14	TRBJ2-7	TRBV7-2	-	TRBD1	TGTGCCAGCAGCTTACTGACAGGGGTCCACGAGCAGTACTTC	CASSLLTGVHEQYF
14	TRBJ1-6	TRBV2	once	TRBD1	TGTGCCTCGTGTGCACGGGACAGGTCAATGCCCCTCCACTTT	CASCARDRSMPLHF
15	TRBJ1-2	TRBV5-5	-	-	TGTGCCAGCAGCTTAAGGGACACCTCTAACTATGGCTACACCTTC	CASSLRDTSNYGYTF
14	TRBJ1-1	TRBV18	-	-	TGTGCCAGCTCACCCGGTCAGGCCGACACTGAAGCTTTCTTT	CASSPGQADTEAFF
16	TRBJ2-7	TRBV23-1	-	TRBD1	TGCGCCAGCACCCTACTTCCGGGACAGGGTTTCTACGAGCAGTACTTC	CASTLLPGQGFYEQYF
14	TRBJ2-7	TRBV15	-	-	TGTGCCACCAGCAGAGTAGTTGGTACCTACGAGCAGTACTTC	CATSRVVGTYEQYF
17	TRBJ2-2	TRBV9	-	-	TGTGCCAGCAGCCCCTACAGCGGCCCCGCGAACACCGGGGAGCTGTTTTTT	CASSPYSGPANTGELFF
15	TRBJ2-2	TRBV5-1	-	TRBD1	TGCGCCAGCAGCTTGTTGGACAGGGTCTCCGGGGAGCTGTTTTTT	CASSLLDRVSGELFF
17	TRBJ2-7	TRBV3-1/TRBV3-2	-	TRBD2	TGTGCCAGCAGCCCAAGTTCAGGGAGGGTGGGCTCCTACGAGCAGTACTTC	CASSPSSGRVGSYEQYF
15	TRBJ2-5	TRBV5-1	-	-	TGCGCCAGCAGCTTCGGACAGCCTGGGGTGGAGACCCAGTACTTC	CASSFGQPGVETQYF
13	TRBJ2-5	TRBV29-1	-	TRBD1	TGCAGCGTCAAGGGGGCGATTGTACAGACCCAGTACTTC	CSVKGAIVQTQYF
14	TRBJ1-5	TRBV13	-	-	TGTGCCAGCAGCTCTGGGGCGGGGAATCAGCCCCAGCATTTT	CASSSGAGNQPQHF
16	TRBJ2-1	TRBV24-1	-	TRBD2	TGTGCCACCAGTGATAGAATTAGCGGGGAACACAATGAGCAGTTCTTC	CATSDRISGEHNEQFF
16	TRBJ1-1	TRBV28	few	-	TGTGCCAGCAGTTACCTCTTGGGCAGAGCGAACACTGAAGCTTTCTTT	CASSYLLGRANTEAFF
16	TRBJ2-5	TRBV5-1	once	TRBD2	TGCGCCAGCAGCCCAATAGCGGGGAGCCCGCTCGGGACCCAGTACTTC	CASSPIAGSPLGTQYF
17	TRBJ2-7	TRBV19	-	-	TGTGCCAGTAGTATAGACTTCCGTGCCAGGGGTCCCTACGAGCAGTACTTC	CASSIDFRARGPYEQYF
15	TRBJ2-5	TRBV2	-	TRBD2	TGTGCCAGCAGTGGGTCTAGCGGGGGGCAAGAGACCCAGTACTTC	CASSGSSGGQETQYF
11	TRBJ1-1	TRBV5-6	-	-	TGTGCCAGCAGCTGGGGGGCTGAAGCTTTCTTT	CASSWGAEAFF
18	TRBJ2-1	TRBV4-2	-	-	TGTGCCAGCAGCCAAGATCGCCGCGGGGCGGGGCACTACAATGAGCAGTTCTTC	CASSQDRRGAGHYNEQFF
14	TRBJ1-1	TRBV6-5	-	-	TGTGCCAGCAGTTCCCGACAGGTGAACACTGAAGCTTTCTTT	CASSSRQVNTEAFF
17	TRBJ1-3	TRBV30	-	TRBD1	TGTGCCTGGAGTGTACGCAGGGGGCAGTCGGGTGGAAACACCATATATTTT	CAWSVRRGQSGGNTIYF
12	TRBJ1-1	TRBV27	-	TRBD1	TGTGCCACCAGGGCTCGGGGACAGGAAGCTTTCTTT	CATRARGQEAFF
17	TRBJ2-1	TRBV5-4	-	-	TGTGCCAGCAGCTTGGGACTACCCGGGAGCTCCTACAATGAGCAGTTCTTC	CASSLGLPGSSYNEQFF
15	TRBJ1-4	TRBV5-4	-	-	TGTGCCAGCAGCTTGTCTTACATATCTAATGAAAAACTGTTTTTT	CASSLSYISNEKLFF
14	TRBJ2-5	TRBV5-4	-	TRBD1	TGTGCCAGCAGCGAACGACAGGGGTACGAGACCCAGTACTTC	CASSERQGYETQYF
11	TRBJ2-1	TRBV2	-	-	TGTGCCAGCAGTCTATACAATGAGCAGTTCTTC	CASSLYNEQFF
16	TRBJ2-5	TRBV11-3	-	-	TGTGCCAGCAGCTTCCTCCCGAGCCCGTTAGAAGAGACCCAGTACTTC	CASSFLPSPLEETQYF
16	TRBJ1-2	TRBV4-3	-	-	TGCGCCAGCAGCCAACACGGGGGGGGCCCGGGGCGCGGCTACACCTTC	CASSQHGGGPGRGYTF
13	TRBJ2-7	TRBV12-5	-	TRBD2	TGTGCTAGTGGTCACGGGGAGGGCTACGAGCAGTACTTC	CASGHGEGYEQYF
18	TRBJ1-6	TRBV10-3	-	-	TGTGCCATCAGTGAGTCGGGGGGTGGTAGTTACTATAATTCACCCCTCCACTTT	CAISESGGGSYYNSPLHF
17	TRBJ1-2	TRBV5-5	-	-	TGTGCCAGCAGCTTGGGGGCAGGGGTCTACCTTAACTATGGCTACACCTTC	CASSLGAGVYLNYGYTF
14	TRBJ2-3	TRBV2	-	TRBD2	TGTGCCAGCGATACTAGCGGGGGGTTGGATACGCAGTATTTT	CASDTSGGLDTQYF
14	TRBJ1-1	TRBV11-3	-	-	TGTGCCAGCAGCCCACCAGTTTCAGGCACTGAAGCTTTCTTT	CASSPPVSGTEAFF
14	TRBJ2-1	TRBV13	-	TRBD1	TGTGCCAGCCGAGACAGGGGAGTTAGGAATGAGCAGTTCTTC	CASRDRGVRNEQFF
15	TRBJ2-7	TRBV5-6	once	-	TGTGCCAGCAGACCAGGGGCCTACCTTTCCTACGAGCAGTACTTC	CASRPGAYLSYEQYF
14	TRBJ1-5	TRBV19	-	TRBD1	TGTGCCAGTAGCCAGGACAGGGGCAATCAGCCCCAGCATTTT	CASSQDRGNQPQHF
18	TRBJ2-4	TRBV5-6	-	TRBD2	TGTGCCAGCAGCTTGGAGCGGGGAGGTGATCTTGGCAAAAACATTCAGTACTTC	CASSLERGGDLGKNIQYF
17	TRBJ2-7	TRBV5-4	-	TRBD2	TGTGCCAGCAGCTTTGCCCAGGGAGCGGGGGTGGTGTACGAGCAGTACTTC	CASSFAQGAGVVYEQYF
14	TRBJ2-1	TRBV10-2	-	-	TGCGCCAGCAGTGAGTCGAAGCGGCGCGATGAGCAGTTCTTC	CASSESKRRDEQFF
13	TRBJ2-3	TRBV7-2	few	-	TGTGCCAGCAGCTGGAGAGACTCAGATACGCAGTATTTT	CASSWRDSDTQYF
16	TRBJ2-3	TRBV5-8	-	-	TGTGCCAGCAGCTCCCTCCACAGGGTGGTAACAGATACGCAGTATTTT	CASSSLHRVVTDTQYF
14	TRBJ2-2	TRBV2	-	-	TGTGCCAGCAATCGGGTGTGGAACACCGGGGAGCTGTTTTTT	CASNRVWNTGELFF
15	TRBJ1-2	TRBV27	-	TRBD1	TGTGCCAGCAGTCCGAAACAGGGGGCCCCCGGGGGCTACACCTTC	CASSPKQGAPGGYTF
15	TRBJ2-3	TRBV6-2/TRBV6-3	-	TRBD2	TGTGCCAGCAGTTACGGCGGGGGGACACTATATACGCAGTATTTT	CASSYGGGTLYTQYF
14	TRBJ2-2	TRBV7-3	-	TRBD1	TGTGCCAGCAGCGCGACAGGGGTGGCCGGGGAGCTGTTTTTT	CASSATGVAGELFF
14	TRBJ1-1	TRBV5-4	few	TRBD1	TGTGCCAGCAGCCCCAGGACAGGGCGTAGTGAAGCTTTCTTT	CASSPRTGRSEAFF
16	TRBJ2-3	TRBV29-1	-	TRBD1	TGCAGCGTGGCGGGGGGGACAGGGGGCTACACAGATACGCAGTATTTT	CSVAGGTGGYTDTQYF
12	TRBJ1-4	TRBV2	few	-	TGTGCCAGTACAGGGACGGGTGAAAAACTGTTTTTT	CASTGTGEKLFF
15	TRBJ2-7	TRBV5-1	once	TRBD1	TGCGCCAGCAGCTCAGGGGGACCGCCGCTCGCCGAGCAGTACTTC	CASSSGGPPLAEQYF
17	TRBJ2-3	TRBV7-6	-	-	TGTGCCAGCAGCTTTGCTTTGGGTAGCGGTAGCACAGATACGCAGTATTTT	CASSFALGSGSTDTQYF
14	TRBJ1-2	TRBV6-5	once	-	TGTGCCAGCCAGACGGAACCAGGCAACTATGGCTACACCTTC	CASQTEPGNYGYTF
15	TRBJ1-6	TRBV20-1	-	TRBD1	TGCAGTGCTAGTCCGGGACAGGGGTTGAATTCACCCCTCCACTTT	CSASPGQGLNSPLHF